This is a list of T cell receptor beta chains from one sample in a study of CD8 T cells in Susac syndrome. Via MiXCR, TCRdb re-called the immunoSEQ multiplex PCR reads, giving one row per CDR3 protein. The sample contains 100,000 or so distinct CDR3 sequences, around 95% of which appear only once. Input material: CD8+ T cells from PBMCs. The receptor set was obtained from a human donor with Susac syndrome. CDR3s include the opening cysteine and the closing phenylalanine or tryptophan. Fields, in order: CDR3 length, V gene, D gene, CDR3 protein. The D gene is left open where the match is weak.

CDR3 length: 14
V gene: TRBV5-6
D gene: TRBD1
CDR3 protein: CASSLASGGETQYF

CDR3 length: 13
V gene: TRBV4-1
D gene: NA
CDR3 protein: CASSQNDGQPQHF

CDR3 length: 16
V gene: TRBV19
D gene: TRBD1
CDR3 protein: CASSIRQGRLAYEQYF

CDR3 length: 11
V gene: TRBV7-2
D gene: NA
CDR3 protein: CASRQGHEQYF

CDR3 length: 14
V gene: TRBV9
D gene: NA
CDR3 protein: CASSIGRAGYGYTF

CDR3 length: 14
V gene: TRBV7-9
D gene: NA
CDR3 protein: CASSSRLGAETQYF

CDR3 length: 16
V gene: TRBV7-9
D gene: NA
CDR3 protein: CASSFRLDPPHNEQFF

CDR3 length: 16
V gene: TRBV20-1
D gene: TRBD1
CDR3 protein: CSARDSRSRGRGKLFF

CDR3 length: 18
V gene: TRBV7-9
D gene: NA
CDR3 protein: CASRGAGTAVEFRETQYF

CDR3 length: 14
V gene: TRBV5-4
D gene: NA
CDR3 protein: CASSFRQETYGYTF

CDR3 length: 14
V gene: TRBV28
D gene: NA
CDR3 protein: CASSLLGTHNEQFF

CDR3 length: 15
V gene: TRBV5-6
D gene: TRBD1
CDR3 protein: CASSSMTGGLHEQYF

CDR3 length: 16
V gene: TRBV20-1
D gene: NA
CDR3 protein: CSASPEGLRHTGELFF

CDR3 length: 13
V gene: TRBV5-1
D gene: TRBD1
CDR3 protein: CASYLQGADEQYF

CDR3 length: 14
V gene: TRBV3-1
D gene: NA
CDR3 protein: CASSLGGANTEAFF

CDR3 length: 13
V gene: TRBV12-5
D gene: NA
CDR3 protein: CASGLDTAFKAFF

CDR3 length: 11
V gene: TRBV29-1
D gene: NA
CDR3 protein: CSAPSRYEQFF

CDR3 length: 16
V gene: TRBV14
D gene: TRBD1
CDR3 protein: CASSPRTGGVGNEQFF

CDR3 length: 13
V gene: TRBV20-1
D gene: TRBD1
CDR3 protein: CSATGVGSYEQYF

CDR3 length: 12
V gene: TRBV5-6
D gene: NA
CDR3 protein: CASSQSGGELFF

CDR3 length: 15
V gene: TRBV29-1
D gene: NA
CDR3 protein: CSAIDSKEANYGYTF

CDR3 length: 15
V gene: TRBV13
D gene: NA
CDR3 protein: CASSNIGGIQETQYF

CDR3 length: 15
V gene: TRBV5-6
D gene: NA
CDR3 protein: CASSRQGRGNQPQHF

CDR3 length: 15
V gene: TRBV5-1
D gene: TRBD2
CDR3 protein: CASSLEGLATSEQFF

CDR3 length: 13
V gene: TRBV18
D gene: NA
CDR3 protein: CASSPPANTEAFF

CDR3 length: 11
V gene: TRBV20-1
D gene: NA
CDR3 protein: CSAEAYSKQFF

CDR3 length: 14
V gene: TRBV7-2
D gene: NA
CDR3 protein: CASQPGAANTEAFF

CDR3 length: 13
V gene: TRBV20-1
D gene: NA
CDR3 protein: CSAKGPFNQPQHF

CDR3 length: 15
V gene: TRBV7-9
D gene: NA
CDR3 protein: CASSLSALAKNIQYF

CDR3 length: 16
V gene: TRBV29-1
D gene: TRBD2
CDR3 protein: CSVDGQQRGYTDTQYF

CDR3 length: 13
V gene: TRBV12-3/TRBV12-4
D gene: NA
CDR3 protein: CASSLGPANEQFF

CDR3 length: 16
V gene: TRBV20-1
D gene: TRBD2
CDR3 protein: CSATGLAGAASYEQYF

CDR3 length: 15
V gene: TRBV20-1
D gene: NA
CDR3 protein: CSASGGATSTDTQYF

CDR3 length: 13
V gene: TRBV29-1
D gene: NA
CDR3 protein: CSAGQSGANVLTF

CDR3 length: 13
V gene: TRBV20-1
D gene: TRBD1
CDR3 protein: CSATPGTDYEQYF

CDR3 length: 14
V gene: TRBV10-2
D gene: TRBD1
CDR3 protein: CASRGTGFTGELFF

CDR3 length: 17
V gene: TRBV11-2
D gene: NA
CDR3 protein: CASSLGGWAAGDYEQYF

CDR3 length: 14
V gene: TRBV6-2/TRBV6-3
D gene: NA
CDR3 protein: CASSYETTTDTQYF

CDR3 length: 14
V gene: TRBV28
D gene: NA
CDR3 protein: CASPPPGRKNIQYF

CDR3 length: 12
V gene: TRBV2
D gene: NA
CDR3 protein: CASREENYGYTF

CDR3 length: 15
V gene: TRBV7-9
D gene: NA
CDR3 protein: CASSLVASDLSWQYF

CDR3 length: 13
V gene: TRBV27
D gene: NA
CDR3 protein: CASSKQGYYGYTF

CDR3 length: 14
V gene: TRBV29-1
D gene: NA
CDR3 protein: CSVDLGAGANEQFF

CDR3 length: 16
V gene: TRBV20-1
D gene: TRBD1
CDR3 protein: CSARDFGQGDNQPQHF

CDR3 length: 15
V gene: TRBV6-2/TRBV6-3
D gene: TRBD2
CDR3 protein: CASSSGLAIYNEQFF

CDR3 length: 13
V gene: TRBV19
D gene: NA
CDR3 protein: CASNAGNTDTQYF

CDR3 length: 13
V gene: TRBV7-3
D gene: NA
CDR3 protein: CASSLSGTGELFF

CDR3 length: 12
V gene: TRBV5-6
D gene: TRBD2
CDR3 protein: CASSLGLAEQFF

CDR3 length: 14
V gene: TRBV29-1
D gene: TRBD1
CDR3 protein: CSVTDRGRRNEQFF

CDR3 length: 13
V gene: TRBV20-1
D gene: NA
CDR3 protein: CSAEGVGTDTQYF

CDR3 length: 17
V gene: TRBV4-2
D gene: TRBD1
CDR3 protein: CASSQDSTGPFYNEQFF

CDR3 length: 15
V gene: TRBV19
D gene: TRBD2
CDR3 protein: CASTHGAGGTDTQYF

CDR3 length: 14
V gene: TRBV19
D gene: NA
CDR3 protein: CASSMGQGGIGYTF

CDR3 length: 9
V gene: TRBV29-1
D gene: NA
CDR3 protein: CSVGQEAFF

CDR3 length: 13
V gene: TRBV5-6
D gene: NA
CDR3 protein: CASNDLRNQPQHF